Listed below are T cell receptor beta chains from one sample, sequenced in a study of cytomegalovirus exposure and HLA in healthy donors. Sequencing was performed with immunoSEQ multiplex PCR; in TCRdb, only in-frame clones are kept and a portion is missing. The table has around 170,000 clones, roughly 80% seen once. The sample was PBMCs. Receptor source: a boy between 2 and 10 years old in good health and CMV-seronegative. Each CDR3 is given with its conserved first and last residue. A D gene is named only where the DNA matches it firmly. Clone size is shown for a subset of rows, as once, few, many or a class of expanded clone.

J: TRBJ1-5; D: -; V: TRBV19; size: -; CDR3: CASSQTYSNQPQHF; DNA: TGTGCCAGTAGTCAAACATATAGCAATCAGCCCCAGCATTTT
J: TRBJ2-7; D: TRBD2; V: TRBV5-4; size: -; CDR3: CASSLATSGTYEQYF; DNA: TGTGCCAGCAGCTTGGCGACTAGCGGAACCTACGAGCAGTACTTC
J: TRBJ1-1; D: -; V: TRBV7-9; size: -; CDR3: CSSSFTATEAFF; DNA: TGTTCCAGCAGCTTTACAGCCACTGAAGCTTTCTTT
J: TRBJ2-7; D: TRBD1; V: TRBV27; size: -; CDR3: CASRTGNRYEQYF; DNA: TGTGCCAGCAGGACAGGGAACCGCTACGAGCAGTACTTC
J: TRBJ2-1; D: -; V: TRBV7-9; size: -; CDR3: CASSLSKVGTTSYNEQFF; DNA: TGTGCCAGCAGCTTAAGTAAGGTAGGGACGACTAGCTACAATGAGCAGTTCTTC
J: TRBJ2-7; D: TRBD2; V: TRBV28; size: -; CDR3: CASSLGFLAGGGDYEQYF; DNA: TGTGCCAGCAGTTTAGGATTTCTTGCGGGAGGTGGGGACTACGAGCAGTACTTC
J: TRBJ2-3; D: -; V: TRBV6-5; size: once; CDR3: CASRRELFTDTQYF; DNA: TGTGCCAGCAGGAGAGAACTCTTCACAGATACGCAGTATTTT
J: TRBJ2-1; D: TRBD1; V: TRBV5-1; size: -; CDR3: CASSSTQGPSYNEQFF; DNA: TGCGCCAGCAGCTCCACACAGGGGCCATCCTACAATGAGCAGTTCTTC
J: TRBJ1-2; D: TRBD1; V: TRBV30; size: -; CDR3: CAWSWTGVNYGYTF; DNA: TGTGCCTGGAGTTGGACAGGCGTCAACTATGGCTACACCTTC
J: TRBJ1-5; D: TRBD1; V: TRBV6-1; size: -; CDR3: CASSTDRARQPQHF; DNA: TGTGCCAGCAGCACGGACAGGGCAAGGCAGCCCCAGCATTTT
J: TRBJ2-1; D: -; V: TRBV11-2; size: -; CDR3: CASSSSGGQISSYNEQFF; DNA: TGTGCCAGCAGCTCCTCGGGCGGACAAATTAGCTCCTACAATGAGCAGTTCTTC
J: TRBJ2-1; D: TRBD2; V: TRBV27; size: -; CDR3: CASSFLRQGGGFNEQFF; DNA: TGTGCCAGCAGTTTCCTCCGTCAGGGCGGGGGATTCAATGAGCAGTTCTTC
J: TRBJ2-7; D: -; V: TRBV10-2; size: -; CDR3: CASKAGRAAYEQYF; DNA: TGCGCCAGCAAGGCGGGACGGGCTGCCTACGAGCAGTACTTC
J: TRBJ1-2; D: -; V: TRBV6-1; size: -; CDR3: CASSPRRSNYGYTF; DNA: TGTGCCAGCAGTCCCCGTAGAAGTAACTATGGCTACACCTTC
J: TRBJ2-7; D: -; V: TRBV27; size: -; CDR3: CASSWTPSSYEQYF; DNA: TGTGCCAGCAGTTGGACACCGAGCTCCTACGAGCAGTACTTC
J: TRBJ1-1; D: -; V: TRBV7-8; size: -; CDR3: CASSVRLNTEAFF; DNA: TGTGCCAGCAGCGTTCGACTCAACACTGAAGCTTTCTTT
J: TRBJ1-5; D: -; V: TRBV28; size: -; CDR3: CASYSDGSVVGYSNQPQHF; DNA: TGTGCCAGCTACAGCGACGGGAGTGTAGTGGGGTATAGCAATCAGCCCCAGCATTTT
J: TRBJ2-3; D: TRBD1; V: TRBV5-1; size: -; CDR3: CASSSGQGVEDTQYF; DNA: TGCGCCAGCAGCTCGGGACAGGGTGTGGAAGATACGCAGTATTTT
J: TRBJ2-7; D: TRBD2; V: TRBV23-1; size: -; CDR3: CASSQSGGVGLYEQYF; DNA: TGCGCCAGCAGTCAATCGGGGGGGGTAGGGTTATACGAGCAGTACTTC
J: TRBJ1-4; D: -; V: TRBV5-4; size: -; CDR3: CASSLNVDEKLFF; DNA: TGTGCCAGCAGCTTGAATGTCGATGAAAAACTGTTTTTT
J: TRBJ2-3; D: TRBD2; V: TRBV6-5; size: -; CDR3: CASSPGLAALDTQYF; DNA: TGTGCCAGCAGCCCCGGACTAGCGGCCTTAGATACGCAGTATTTT
J: TRBJ1-5; D: -; V: TRBV2; size: -; CDR3: CASRVEADQPQHF; DNA: TGTGCCAGCAGGGTGGAGGCGGATCAGCCCCAGCATTTT
J: TRBJ1-1; D: -; V: TRBV5-1; size: few; CDR3: CASRAGGQNTEAFF; DNA: TGCGCCAGCAGGGCTGGGGGACAAAACACTGAAGCTTTCTTT
J: TRBJ2-3; D: -; V: TRBV5-6; size: few; CDR3: CASSLENYSDTQYF; DNA: TGTGCCAGCAGCTTGGAGAACTACTCAGATACGCAGTATTTT
J: TRBJ1-4; D: -; V: TRBV5-6; size: -; CDR3: CASSSPRQPEKLFF; DNA: TGTGCCAGCAGCTCGCCCCGACAGCCTGAAAAACTGTTTTTT
J: TRBJ1-2; D: -; V: TRBV9; size: -; CDR3: CASSPTGGGRYGYTF; DNA: TGTGCCAGCAGCCCGACGGGCGGGGGTCGGTATGGCTACACCTTC
J: TRBJ2-5; D: TRBD2; V: TRBV5-1; size: once; CDR3: CASSLLAGDQETQYF; DNA: TGCGCCAGCAGCTTGCTAGCGGGAGATCAAGAGACCCAGTACTTC
J: TRBJ1-5; D: TRBD1; V: TRBV19; size: few; CDR3: CASSREGASNQPQHF; DNA: TGTGCCAGTAGTCGGGAGGGGGCTAGCAATCAGCCCCAGCATTTT
J: TRBJ1-1; D: TRBD1; V: TRBV23-1; size: -; CDR3: CASSQVAPQGVDFNTEAFF; DNA: TGCGCCAGCAGTCAAGTAGCCCCACAGGGGGTCGACTTTAACACTGAAGCTTTCTTT
J: TRBJ2-6; D: -; V: TRBV7-3; size: -; CDR3: CASSLSGSLSGANVLTF; DNA: TGTGCCAGCAGCTTATCCGGGAGCCTCTCTGGGGCCAACGTCCTGACTTTC
J: TRBJ1-1; D: -; V: TRBV28; size: -; CDR3: CASRSNTEAFF; DNA: TGTGCCAGCAGATCTAACACTGAAGCTTTCTTT
J: TRBJ1-1; D: -; V: TRBV9; size: -; CDR3: CASSVGPLNTEAFF; DNA: TGTGCCAGCAGCGTAGGGCCTCTGAACACTGAAGCTTTCTTT
J: TRBJ1-5; D: TRBD1; V: TRBV19; size: -; CDR3: CASNQMDREDQPQHF; DNA: TGTGCCAGTAACCAAATGGACAGGGAGGATCAGCCCCAGCATTTT
J: TRBJ2-7; D: TRBD2; V: TRBV14; size: once; CDR3: CASSQIPQRTSGRLTYEQYF; DNA: TGTGCCAGCAGCCAAATCCCCCAGCGGACTAGCGGGAGGTTAACCTACGAGCAGTACTTC
J: TRBJ2-1; D: TRBD1; V: TRBV2; size: -; CDR3: CASSVETGSYNEQFF; DNA: TGTGCCAGCAGTGTCGAGACAGGGTCCTACAATGAGCAGTTCTTC
J: TRBJ1-1; D: TRBD1; V: TRBV27; size: -; CDR3: CASSPIPGQGAPTEAFF; DNA: TGTGCCAGCAGTCCCATCCCGGGACAGGGGGCCCCCACTGAAGCTTTCTTT
J: TRBJ1-2; D: TRBD1; V: TRBV5-1; size: -; CDR3: CASSPAAGTGGYGYTF; DNA: TGCGCCAGCAGCCCCGCGGCAGGGACAGGGGGCTATGGCTACACCTTC
J: TRBJ1-5; D: TRBD1; V: TRBV7-9; size: -; CDR3: CASSLGGDRGPQHF; DNA: TGTGCCAGCAGCTTAGGAGGGGACAGGGGACCCCAGCATTTT